This TCR beta chain was identified in a study of cytomegalovirus exposure and HLA in healthy donors. Broader study findings: Reports indicated that the classifier achieved high specificity and sensitivity in diagnosing cytomegalovirus status. In presence/absence analyses, roughly uniform sequencing depth across donors was assumed.

Germline V gives CDR1 SGHVS, CDR2 FQNEAQ. There are 18 residues in the CDR3. Trimming pared 1 base from V and 2 bases from J, leaving 21 bases between. Healthy bone marrow donors made up the donor group. As concerns this clone: Its antigen is undetermined.

Vbeta (60) and Jbeta (13) primers were used in the PCR. TCRdb's copy holds only in-frame clones and misses some; the assay was immunoSEQ multiplex PCR. The table shows 150,000 to 200,000 clones, with over 70% occurring only once. Sequencing was done on a sample of PBMCs. This rearrangement joins TRBV7-8 to TRBJ2-7; TRBD2 might be the D (6 bases). This TCR was recovered from a young woman in good health and CMV-seronegative. The CDR3 region is CASSLGSQIGRFTYEQYF. The DNA for the CDR3 is TGTGCCAGCAGCTTAGGTTCGCAGATCGGGAGATTTACCTACGAGCAGTACTTC.